These 6 T cell receptor beta chains share one sample of origin, sequenced in a study of cytomegalovirus exposure and HLA in healthy donors. It was with 60 Vbeta and 13 Jbeta primers that the PCR ran. Sequenced by immunoSEQ multiplex PCR; TCRdb stores in-frame clones only, minus some. The table lists around 130,000 clones, roughly 77% of them singletons, with approximately 1.8% in the top ten. Sequenced material: PBMCs. The receptors come from a woman aged 25 to 45 in good health and CMV-seronegative.

The chain couples TRBV7-2 to TRBJ2-3; 11 positions match TRBD2. The junction had 7 bases not matched to a gene; V was cut back by 7 bases and J by 4 bases. The CDR3 sequence is 15 residues long. The V gene's germline CDR1 is SGHTA and CDR2 FQGNSA. The CDR3 here is CASTLSGGAADTQYF. The DNA of the CDR3 is TGTGCCAGCACCCTTAGCGGGGGGGCGGCAGATACGCAGTATTTT.

The chain couples TRBV4-1 to TRBJ2-7, with a possible D match to TRBD2 (6 bases). V lost 2 bases, J lost 0 bases, and 11 bases lay in between. This CDR3 contains 15 residues. Germline-derived CDR1 and CDR2 are MGHRA and YSYEKL. CDR3 region: CASSQNSGSSYEQYF. CDR3 DNA sequence: TGCGCCAGCAGCCAAAATAGCGGAAGCTCCTACGAGCAGTACTTC.

V gene TRBV2 combines with J gene TRBJ2-2; 10 bases are shared with TRBD1. This CDR3 has 15 residues. Germline V CDR1 and CDR2: SNHLY, FYNNEI. Germline trimming cut 4 bases from V and 3 bases from J; bases unmatched to any gene: 2. In nucleotides, the CDR3 is TGTGCCAGCAGTGGACAGGGGGCCCACACCGGGGAGCTGTTTTTT. It encodes CASSGQGAHTGELFF.

The chain couples TRBV5-1 to TRBJ2-5, with a tentative D call TRBD2 (5 bases). The CDR3 length is 15 residues. Trimming shortened V by 2 bases and J by 4 bases, and 15 bases separated the two germline ends. The germline gives CDR1 SGHRS, CDR2 YFSETQ. CDR3 sequence (DNA): TGCGCCAGCAGCTTTTTCGGGGATGGAGGAGAGACCCAGTACTTC. It encodes CASSFFGDGGETQYF.

The sample holds a few counts of this clone. J is TRBJ1-5 and V is TRBV6-1; TRBD1 agrees at 8 bases. Trimming took 5 bases from V and 6 from J; bases not matched to a gene: 6. This CDR3 region has 14 residues. Germline CDR1 is MNHNS and CDR2 is SASEGT. CDR3 DNA: TGTGCCAGCAGTCTCGGACAGGGTGCTCAGCCCCAGCATTTT. This gives the protein CASSLGQGAQPQHF.

The V gene is TRBV2, the J gene TRBJ2-3, with 9 bases identical to TRBD1. The germline CDR1 and CDR2 sequences are SNHLY and FYNNEI. This CDR3 comprises 15 residues. V lost 4 bases, J lost 3 bases, and 5 bases stayed unmatched. The CDR3 region is CASSGRQGGTDTQYF. As DNA, the CDR3 is TGTGCCAGCAGTGGCCGACAGGGGGGGACAGATACGCAGTATTTT. Drawing the rest from reference TRBV2 and TRBJ2-3, the complete variable domain is EPEVTQTPSHQVTQMGQEVILRCVPISNHLYFYWYRQILGQKVEFLVSFYNNEISEKSEIFDDQFSVERPDGSNFTLKIRSTKLEDSAMYFCASSGRQGGTDTQYFGPGTRLTVL.